The source of this TCR beta chain is a study of T cell changes during pregnancy in multiple sclerosis. Clones were read by immunoSEQ multiplex PCR, and TCRdb kept only the in-frame ones, dropping some. The profile shows tens of thousands of clones, roughly 90% of them singletons. This clone showed up just once. The CDR3 runs 17 residues. V lost 4 bases and J lost 1, with 16 bases in between. Per germline, CDR1 MNHNS and CDR2 SASEGT. The sequence was collected from a female donor with multiple sclerosis, enrolled in a pregnancy study. The chain carries TRBV6-1 and TRBJ2-2; possible D gene TRBD1, 5 bases. Sequencing was performed on CD8+ T cells from peripheral blood mononuclear cells, taken in the third trimester of pregnancy. The CDR3 DNA is TGTGCCAGCAGTGGTGTTCAGGGTCTTGAGAACACCGGGGAGCTGTTTTTT. Its translation: CASSGVQGLENTGELFF.